This T cell receptor beta chain was found in a study of blood T cell repertoires in COVID-19. Study overall: Acute and convalescent COVID-19 samples came from the United States, Italy and Spain. From T cells, B-cell-depleted T cells, or PBMCs came the material, which was cDNA or gDNA.

This CDR3 contains 14 residues. Germline CDR1 SGHTA, CDR2 FQGNSA. V dropped 4 bases and J dropped 4; count of bases not matched to a gene: 3. Source study methods: Reference gene primer amplification gave estimated nucleated cell counts. TCRdb's table, derived via immunoSEQ multiplex PCR, lists solely in-frame clones and lacks some. V, J and clone size are taken as reported in that table, and D and trimming were inferred from the DNA itself. Seen here are 200,000 or so clones, around 84% observed once, and the top ten hold approximately 6%. The specimen was peripheral blood. The V gene is TRBV7-2, the J gene TRBJ2-3; TRBD1 matches 9 bases. The TCR was taken from a man at least 80 years old with acute or convalescent COVID-19. CDR3 residues: CASSSDRGPDTQYF. The CDR3 DNA reads TGTGCCAGCAGCTCGGACAGGGGTCCAGATACGCAGTATTTT. Full variable domain (outside the CDR3, taken from reference TRBV7-2 and TRBJ2-3): GAGVSQSPSNKVTEKGKDVELRCDPISGHTALYWYRQSLGQGLEFLIYFQGNSAPDKSGLPSDRFSAERTGGSVSTLTIQRTQQEDSAVYLCASSSDRGPDTQYFGPGTRLTVL.